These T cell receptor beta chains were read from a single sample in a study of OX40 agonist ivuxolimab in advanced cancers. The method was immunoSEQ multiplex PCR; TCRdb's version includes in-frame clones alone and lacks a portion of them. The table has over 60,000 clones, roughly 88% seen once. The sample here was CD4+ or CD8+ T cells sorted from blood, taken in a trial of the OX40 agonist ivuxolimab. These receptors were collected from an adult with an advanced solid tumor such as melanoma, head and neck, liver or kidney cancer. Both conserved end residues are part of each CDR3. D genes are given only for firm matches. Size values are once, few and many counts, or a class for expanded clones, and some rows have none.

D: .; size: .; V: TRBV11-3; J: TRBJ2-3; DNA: TGTGCCAGCAGCTTAATTGGGAGTAGAGATACGCAGTATTTT; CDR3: CASSLIGSRDTQYF
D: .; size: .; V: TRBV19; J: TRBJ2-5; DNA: TGTGCCAGTAGTACCTCGGGGAGCAAAGAGACCCAGTACTTC; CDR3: CASSTSGSKETQYF
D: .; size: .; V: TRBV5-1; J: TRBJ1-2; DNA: TGCGCCAGCAGCTTGGGATCCCAGGGGTATGGCTACACCTTC; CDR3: CASSLGSQGYGYTF
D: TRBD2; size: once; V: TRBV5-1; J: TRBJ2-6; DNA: TGCGCCAGCAGCCCGGGGGGCTCTGGGGCCAACGTCCTGACTTTC; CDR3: CASSPGGSGANVLTF
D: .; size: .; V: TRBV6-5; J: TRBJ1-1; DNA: TGTGCCAGCAGTATGTCCGGGACGGAAGACACTGAAGCTTTCTTT; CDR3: CASSMSGTEDTEAFF
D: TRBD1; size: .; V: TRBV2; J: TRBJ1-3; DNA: TGTGCCAGCAGCGAGACAGGGTCTGGAAACACCATATATTTT; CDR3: CASSETGSGNTIYF
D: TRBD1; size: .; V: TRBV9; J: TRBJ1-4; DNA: TGTGCCAGCAGCCTATTTGGACAGGGGAATGAAAAACTGTTTTTT; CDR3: CASSLFGQGNEKLFF
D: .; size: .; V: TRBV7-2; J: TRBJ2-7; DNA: TGTGCCAGCAGCTTGGAGTTTGGCTACGAGCAGTACTTC; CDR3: CASSLEFGYEQYF
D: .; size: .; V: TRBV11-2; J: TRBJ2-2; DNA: TGTGCCAGCAGCCCTCGAATGGGGACGGACACCGGGGAGCTGTTTTTT; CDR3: CASSPRMGTDTGELFF
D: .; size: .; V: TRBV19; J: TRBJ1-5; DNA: TGTGCCAGTACATTGGGGTGGTCAGGGAACAATCAGCCCCAGCATTTT; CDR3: CASTLGWSGNNQPQHF
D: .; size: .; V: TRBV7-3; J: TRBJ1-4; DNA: TGTGCCAGCAGCCCTAGACGAGGTAGCGAAAAACTGTTTTTT; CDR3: CASSPRRGSEKLFF
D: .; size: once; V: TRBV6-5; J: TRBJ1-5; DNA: TGTGCCAGCAGCCCCATATCCGGGCCCCAGCATTTT; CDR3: CASSPISGPQHF